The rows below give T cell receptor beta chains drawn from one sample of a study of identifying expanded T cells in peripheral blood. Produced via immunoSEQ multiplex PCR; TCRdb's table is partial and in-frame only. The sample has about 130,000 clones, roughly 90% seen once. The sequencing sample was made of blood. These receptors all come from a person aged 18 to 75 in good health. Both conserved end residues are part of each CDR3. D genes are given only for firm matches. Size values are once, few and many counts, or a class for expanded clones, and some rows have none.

DNA: TGTGCCAGCAGTGAAAATGGCGTAGGCCAAGAGACCCAGTACTTC
CDR3: CASSENGVGQETQYF
D: NA
V: TRBV6-4
length: 15
J: TRBJ2-5
size: NA

DNA: TGTGCCAGCAGCCAATCCGGGACTCAAAGCGGCTACACCTTC
CDR3: CASSQSGTQSGYTF
D: NA
V: TRBV7-3
length: 14
J: TRBJ1-2
size: few

DNA: TGTGCCAGCAGCCCCACCCCCCGGACAACCTACGAGCAGTACTTC
CDR3: CASSPTPRTTYEQYF
D: NA
V: TRBV5-5
length: 15
J: TRBJ2-7
size: NA

DNA: TGTGCCAGCAGTGACACTATCCAGGGCGGGGGGGTCGAGACCCAGTACTTC
CDR3: CASSDTIQGGGVETQYF
D: TRBD2
V: TRBV2
length: 17
J: TRBJ2-5
size: NA

DNA: TGTGCCAGCAGATTACGGCGGACAGGGACCTACGAGCAGTACTTC
CDR3: CASRLRRTGTYEQYF
D: TRBD1
V: TRBV6-5
length: 15
J: TRBJ2-7
size: once

DNA: TGTGCCAGCAGTTACTCTGATACGCAGTATTTT
CDR3: CASSYSDTQYF
D: NA
V: TRBV6-6
length: 11
J: TRBJ2-3
size: NA

DNA: TGTGCCAGCAGTGAAGAACTAGCGGGAACAAACATTCAGTACTTC
CDR3: CASSEELAGTNIQYF
D: TRBD2
V: TRBV2
length: 15
J: TRBJ2-4
size: NA

DNA: TGCAGCGTTGACGGAGCCTCTGGGGCCAACGTCCTGACTTTC
CDR3: CSVDGASGANVLTF
D: NA
V: TRBV29-1
length: 14
J: TRBJ2-6
size: NA

DNA: TGCGCCAGCAGCTTGGAGTACAGGAACACTGAAGCTTTCTTT
CDR3: CASSLEYRNTEAFF
D: NA
V: TRBV5-1
length: 14
J: TRBJ1-1
size: NA

DNA: TGTGCCAGCAGTTACTCTCCAGGGGTTAATTCACCCCTCCACTTT
CDR3: CASSYSPGVNSPLHF
D: NA
V: TRBV6-5
length: 15
J: TRBJ1-6
size: NA

DNA: TGTGCCAGCAGCTTAGATCCAGCGGGGCAGACCCAGTACTTC
CDR3: CASSLDPAGQTQYF
D: TRBD2
V: TRBV11-2
length: 14
J: TRBJ2-5
size: NA

DNA: TGTGCCAGCAGCTTATCGGGGGGAGGCACTGAAGCTTTCTTT
CDR3: CASSLSGGGTEAFF
D: NA
V: TRBV11-3
length: 14
J: TRBJ1-1
size: few

DNA: TGTGCCAGCGGGCAGAATCAGCCCCAGCATTTT
CDR3: CASGQNQPQHF
D: NA
V: TRBV6-5
length: 11
J: TRBJ1-5
size: NA

DNA: TGTGCCAGCAGTAAGGGCACAGATACGCAGTATTTT
CDR3: CASSKGTDTQYF
D: NA
V: TRBV7-2
length: 12
J: TRBJ2-3
size: NA

DNA: TGTGCCACAACTCCGGGACAGGGACATGAAAAACTGTTTTTT
CDR3: CATTPGQGHEKLFF
D: TRBD1
V: TRBV6-1
length: 14
J: TRBJ1-4
size: NA

DNA: TGTGCCAGTAGTGACAGTGACTACGAGCAGTACTTC
CDR3: CASSDSDYEQYF
D: NA
V: TRBV19
length: 12
J: TRBJ2-7
size: NA

DNA: TGCAGCGTTGGGGACAGGGGAAAGCAGTACTTC
CDR3: CSVGDRGKQYF
D: TRBD1
V: TRBV29-1
length: 11
J: TRBJ2-7
size: NA

DNA: TGTGCCAGCAGCTTGCCGGGGACATCCGACTACGAGCAGTACTTC
CDR3: CASSLPGTSDYEQYF
D: NA
V: TRBV5-6
length: 15
J: TRBJ2-7
size: NA

DNA: TGTGCCTGGAGTGTACTGCGGACGGAGTTTGGTGGCTACACCTTC
CDR3: CAWSVLRTEFGGYTF
D: NA
V: TRBV30
length: 15
J: TRBJ1-2
size: NA

DNA: TGCAGCGTTGAAGGCAGGGGCTCTGGAAACACCATATATTTT
CDR3: CSVEGRGSGNTIYF
D: NA
V: TRBV29-1
length: 14
J: TRBJ1-3
size: NA

DNA: TGTGCCAGCAGCCCGGGACACGGAAAAGAGACCCAGTACTTC
CDR3: CASSPGHGKETQYF
D: NA
V: TRBV7-3
length: 14
J: TRBJ2-5
size: NA

DNA: TGTGCCAGCTCACCACTCAGTCGCGGGTCCCACTGGAATGAGCAGTTCTTC
CDR3: CASSPLSRGSHWNEQFF
D: NA
V: TRBV18
length: 17
J: TRBJ2-1
size: once

DNA: TGTGCCAGCAGTCCCAGGGGTCCTCAGTACTTC
CDR3: CASSPRGPQYF
D: NA
V: TRBV6-5
length: 11
J: TRBJ2-4
size: once

DNA: TGTGCCAGCGCAGGGGTGAACGAGCAGTACTTC
CDR3: CASAGVNEQYF
D: NA
V: TRBV28
length: 11
J: TRBJ2-7
size: once

DNA: TGCGCCAGCAGGGCAGGACAGGGGTCAAACTATGGCTACACCTTC
CDR3: CASRAGQGSNYGYTF
D: TRBD1
V: TRBV10-1
length: 15
J: TRBJ1-2
size: NA

DNA: TGTGCCAGCAGTTTTGGACTCCTTAAAAACTCCTACGAGCAGTACTTC
CDR3: CASSFGLLKNSYEQYF
D: NA
V: TRBV28
length: 16
J: TRBJ2-7
size: NA

DNA: TGTGCCAGTAGTGTCGGAGGGGCGGCAGAGACCCAGTACTTC
CDR3: CASSVGGAAETQYF
D: NA
V: TRBV19
length: 14
J: TRBJ2-5
size: NA

DNA: TGTGCCAGCAGCTTAACTGGGGCGGCGGGCATAGAGACCCAGTACTTC
CDR3: CASSLTGAAGIETQYF
D: NA
V: TRBV7-3
length: 16
J: TRBJ2-5
size: NA

DNA: TGTGCCAGCAGTGCGTGGACTAGCGGGGGGAAGGAGACCCAGTACTTC
CDR3: CASSAWTSGGKETQYF
D: TRBD2
V: TRBV2
length: 16
J: TRBJ2-5
size: NA

DNA: TGTGCCAGCAGCTACGGGACCTTTTCCACAGATACGCAGTATTTT
CDR3: CASSYGTFSTDTQYF
D: NA
V: TRBV7-2
length: 15
J: TRBJ2-3
size: few

DNA: TGTGCCAGTAGTATAGGTGGGAGGGCGGGCGATGAGCAGTTCTTC
CDR3: CASSIGGRAGDEQFF
D: TRBD2
V: TRBV19
length: 15
J: TRBJ2-1
size: NA

DNA: TGTGCCAGCAGAGCCATTGACAGGGGAAGCACAGATACGCAGTATTTT
CDR3: CASRAIDRGSTDTQYF
D: TRBD1
V: TRBV2
length: 16
J: TRBJ2-3
size: NA

DNA: TGTGCCAGCAGTGAAGGGTTTGGACAGCCCCAGCATTTT
CDR3: CASSEGFGQPQHF
D: NA
V: TRBV6-1
length: 13
J: TRBJ1-5
size: NA

DNA: TGTGCCAGCAGCTTATCATTAGCGGGAAGGAGAAATGAGCAGTTCTTC
CDR3: CASSLSLAGRRNEQFF
D: TRBD2
V: TRBV7-9
length: 16
J: TRBJ2-1
size: NA

DNA: TGCGCCAGCAGCCAAGATTCGGCCGGAGCGCAGCCCCAGCATTTT
CDR3: CASSQDSAGAQPQHF
D: NA
V: TRBV4-1
length: 15
J: TRBJ1-5
size: NA

DNA: TGTGCCATCAGTGAGTCAAGGGTCCAAGAGACCCAGTACTTC
CDR3: CAISESRVQETQYF
D: NA
V: TRBV10-3
length: 14
J: TRBJ2-5
size: NA

DNA: TGTGCCAGCAGTTTAAGGCCTAGCGGGGGGTTGGCCAAAAACATTCAGTACTTC
CDR3: CASSLRPSGGLAKNIQYF
D: TRBD2
V: TRBV27
length: 18
J: TRBJ2-4
size: NA

DNA: TGTGCCAGTACTCCAGGGGCTCCAGTCTACAATGAGCAGTTCTTC
CDR3: CASTPGAPVYNEQFF
D: NA
V: TRBV19
length: 15
J: TRBJ2-1
size: NA

DNA: TGTGCCACCAAAACAGGGATCGCGGGCACTGAAGCTTTCTTT
CDR3: CATKTGIAGTEAFF
D: NA
V: TRBV19
length: 14
J: TRBJ1-1
size: NA

DNA: TGTGCCAGCAGTTACTTCCGGGGGGATGGCTACACCTTC
CDR3: CASSYFRGDGYTF
D: NA
V: TRBV6-5
length: 13
J: TRBJ1-2
size: NA

DNA: TGTGCCAGCAGCCTTAGCGGGAGACCCGACTACGAGCAGTACTTC
CDR3: CASSLSGRPDYEQYF
D: TRBD2
V: TRBV11-3
length: 15
J: TRBJ2-7
size: NA

DNA: TGTGCTAGTGGTTTGGTACTGCGGGGGAGTGAAAAACTGTTTTTT
CDR3: CASGLVLRGSEKLFF
D: NA
V: TRBV12-5
length: 15
J: TRBJ1-4
size: NA

DNA: TGTGCCATCAGATCGACCAGGGACCAGCCCCAGCATTTT
CDR3: CAIRSTRDQPQHF
D: NA
V: TRBV10-3
length: 13
J: TRBJ1-5
size: NA

DNA: TGTGCCATCAGTGAGAGGGACAGGCGGGAGGAGACCCAGTACTTC
CDR3: CAISERDRREETQYF
D: NA
V: TRBV10-3
length: 15
J: TRBJ2-5
size: NA